The T cell receptor beta chain under discussion was sequenced for a study of blood T cell repertoires in COVID-19. Study-wide context: COVID-19 samples, acute and convalescent, were from the United States, Italy and Spain. In each case, the material was cDNA or gDNA derived from T cells, B-cell-depleted T cells, or PBMCs.

In the original analysis: Nucleated cell counts were estimated from reference gene primer amplification. Produced via immunoSEQ multiplex PCR; TCRdb's table is partial and in-frame only. V and J calls and clone size are given by that table; D and trimming were obtained from the DNA. The repertoire holds 200,000 to 300,000 clones, with around 86% as singletons. This clone was detected a few times. Per the germline V gene, CDR1 is WNHNN and CDR2 is SYGVQD (reference sequence). V shed 3 bases and J 4 bases; nucleotides not matched to a gene: 2. This CDR3 is built from 14 residues. The chain joins TRBV10-1 to TRBJ1-4; 7 bases align to TRBD1. This receptor was taken from a woman between 65 and 79 years old with active or convalescent COVID-19. The sequenced sample was peripheral blood. The CDR3 spells CASSEGTVNEKLFF. The DNA of the CDR3 is TGCGCCAGCAGTGAAGGGACAGTTAATGAAAAACTGTTTTTT.